This record looks at one T cell receptor beta chain sequence and its context. What it binds is not known. This specimen belongs to a study of pediatric ulcerative colitis. Study conclusions and caveats: Blood-rectal clonal overlap within each person was significantly higher in ulcerative colitis patients than controls. Repertoires came from total lymphocyte DNA, so rare subsets like regulatory T cells may be missed. Clonal expansions reduced rectal repertoire diversity in acute severe colitis.

Produced via immunoSEQ multiplex PCR; TCRdb's table is partial and in-frame only. Of more than 45,000 clones in the sample, about 87% were seen once. V lost 8 bases to trimming and J lost 2 bases; unmatched junction nucleotides: 8. This CDR3 is 14 amino acids long. The germline gives CDR1 MNHEY, CDR2 SMNVEV (reference sequence). At colonoscopy, a blood sample was also collected. Specimen: blood. The TCR comes from a boy aged 10-17 years who was a control in a study of pediatric ulcerative colitis. V and J are TRBV27 and TRBJ2-7, with 8 positions matching TRBD1. In nucleotides, the CDR3 is TGTGCCAGCCGCGTTACAGGGGGTCCCTACGAGCAGTACTTC. The encoded protein is CASRVTGGPYEQYF.